This T cell receptor (beta chain) was found in a study of T-cell memory formation after mild COVID-19. Study summary: Clusters were largely donor specific. General study results and limits: Pre-infection memory already had some responding clones, implying cross-reactive memory joined.

Sample barcodes and UMIs were carried by the TCR alpha and TCR beta cDNA libraries that 5'RACE generated with constant-segment primers. TCRdb analysed the 5' RACE reads with MiXCR anew, one entry per CDR3 protein. The sample holds 450,000 or so distinct CDR3 sequences, roughly 25% seen once. This clonotype was found many times. As yet, its antigen is unknown. V lost 3 bases and J lost 2; bases outside the gene matches: 4. The CDR3 covers 15 residues. Germline V gives CDR1 SGHRS, CDR2 YFSETQ. This chain joins TRBV5-1 and TRBJ2-1; 8 bases are shared with TRBD1. The source is an adult woman who had mild COVID-19 (a few samples of this study predate the infection). Cell type and time point are not known. Sequencing used PBMCs or a T cell subset sorted from them (not recorded which). The CDR3 protein is CASSWGTGTYNEQFF. The DNA of the CDR3 is TGCGCCAGCAGCTGGGGGACAGGTACCTACAATGAGCAGTTCTTC.